The 5 T cell receptor beta chains reported below all come from one sample, sequenced in a study of blood T cell repertoires in COVID-19. Only in-frame clones appear in the TCRdb table, and some are missing; sequencing was by immunoSEQ multiplex PCR. In the table there are about 260,000 clones, about 86% of which are singletons. The sequenced sample consisted of PBMCs or T cells enriched from blood (not recorded which). These receptors were collected from a man aged 30-40 years with acute COVID-19.

This chain uses TRBV7-2 with TRBJ2-7, with 9 bases matching TRBD2. V trimming: 1 base; J trimming: 4 bases; junction bases outside the gene matches: 5. The CDR3 length is 15 residues. In germline, CDR1 is SGHTA, CDR2 FQGNSA. The CDR3 protein is CASSLVSSGVYEQYV. The CDR3 region has the DNA TGTGCCAGCAGCTTAGTTTCTAGCGGGGTGTACGAGCAGTACGTC.

The V and J genes are TRBV12-3 or TRBV12-4 and TRBJ2-5; the D gene is possibly TRBD2 (5 bases). This CDR3 is 13 amino acids long. With 2 bases removed from V and 2 bases from J, the gap between germline ends came to 6 bases. CDR3 amino acids: CASSLSGQETQYF. Written as DNA, the CDR3 is TGTGCCAGCAGTTTAAGCGGACAAGAGACCCAGTACTTC.

This sequence joins TRBV12-5 and TRBJ2-3; D unresolved. V was pared by 1 base and J by 5 bases, with 4 bases between. The germline CDR1 and CDR2 sequences are LGHNT and FRNRAP. The CDR3 is made up of 12 amino acids. As DNA, the CDR3 is TGTGCTAGTGGTTTGGGCGAAGATACGCAGTATTTT. This translates into CASGLGEDTQYF.

J is TRBJ2-7 and V is TRBV6-1, with 9 bases that match TRBD1. Germline CDR1 MNHNS, CDR2 SASEGT. The CDR3 has 14 residues. The ends lost 3 bases at V and 5 bases at J; junction bases unmatched: 5. The CDR3, as DNA: TGTGCCAGCAGTGAGACAGGGGGGAAGGACGAGCAGTACGTC. The encoded protein is CASSETGGKDEQYV.

V gene TRBV14 combines with J gene TRBJ2-6; D gene unclear. The ends were cut back, 0 bases at V and 0 bases at J, with 6 bases in the middle. CDR1 is SGHDN, CDR2 FVKESK, per germline. The CDR3 is 16 residues long. CDR3 sequence (DNA): TGTGCCAGCAGCCAAGATCCCGGCTCTGGGGCCAACGTCCTGACTTTC. It encodes CASSQDPGSGANVLTF.